This T cell receptor beta chain was recovered during a study of blood T cell repertoires in COVID-19. Study-level background: Some COVID-19 samples were acute and others convalescent; all came from the United States, Italy and Spain. The analysed material was cDNA or gDNA that came from T cells, B-cell-depleted T cells, or PBMCs.

The CDR3 covers 16 residues. With 4 bases clipped from V and 4 bases from J, the junction kept 13 bases outside the gene matches. The V gene's germline CDR1 is MNHEY and CDR2 SVGEGT. As handled by the study authors: Nucleated cell number was recorded as an estimate derived from reference gene primer amplification. Here immunoSEQ multiplex PCR was the method, and the copy in TCRdb shows in-frame clones only, minus some. From that table come the V and J calls and clone size; the DNA was used to work out D and trimming. The data hold about 95,000 clones, with roughly 80% observed a single time. This receptor was taken from a man older than 75 with active or convalescent COVID-19. Sequenced: peripheral blood. V and J are TRBV6-2 or TRBV6-3 and TRBJ2-7; TRBD2 matches at 7 bases. In nucleotides, the CDR3 is TGTGCCAGCAGTTCGCCCCGGGACTCCGGGAGGTACGAGCAGTACTTC. It codes for CASSSPRDSGRYEQYF.